This TCR beta chain came from a study of shared clonotypes between healthy human individuals. The overall study: Plates per donor: three CD4 naive, three CD4 memory, two CD8 naive, one CD8 memory. Study-wide results and caveats: Researchers found naive subsets generally carried larger estimated richness than memory subsets. Sampling covered nothing but blood. Tissue TCR repertoires likely differ from those found in blood.

With respect to this clone: Its antigen is currently unknown.

The CDR3 spans 14 residues. Per the germline V gene, CDR1 is GTSNPN and CDR2 is SVGIG (reference sequence). V trimming: 2 bases; J trimming: 4 bases; junction bases outside the gene matches: 7. The deep-level immunoSEQ assay was used. Clones were sequenced by immunoSEQ multiplex PCR, and TCRdb holds only the in-frame ones, with some missing. The profile shows around 2,000,000 clones, 95% of them singletons. This TCR was recovered from a man younger than 35 in good health. V and J are TRBV30 and TRBJ1-2; 7 positions match TRBD1. The material sequenced was naive CD4+ T cells sorted from blood. Subset specified: CD45RA+ positively selected. The CDR3 DNA reads as TGTGCCTGGAGTACCCGACAGGGATCCTATGGCTACACCTTC. Translating it yields CAWSTRQGSYGYTF.